Given below is one T cell receptor beta chain in context. This record belongs to a study of CD8 T cells in Susac syndrome. Study overall: Treatment status at blood draw for the Susac syndrome patients was therapy-naive, corticosteroids, or intravenous immunoglobulin alone.

The V gene's germline CDR1 is SGHDT and CDR2 YYEEEE. This CDR3 is 12 amino acids long. The V end was cut by 0 bases, the J end by 11 bases, with 8 bases between. The RNA, about 0.5 to 1 ug, was put through reverse transcription using random hexamers. The immunoSEQ assay covered 54 Vbeta and 13 Jbeta segments for CDR3. From the immunoSEQ multiplex PCR reads, TCRdb called clonotypes with MiXCR, one entry per CDR3 protein. The sample has 100,000 to 150,000 distinct CDR3 sequences; roughly 95% are singletons. Sequencing of TCR beta covered CD8+ and CD4+ T cells obtained from blood. TEMRA cells were FACS-enriched, with CD8+ and CD4+ T cells isolated negatively.

The sequenced sample was CD4+ T cells from PBMCs. This sequence was found in a human donor with Susac syndrome. The V gene is TRBV5-6, the J gene TRBJ1-4; no reliable D call. In DNA, the CDR3 is TGTGCCAGCAGCTTGGAGGCGGAGAAACTGTTTTTT. Translated: CASSLEAEKLFF.